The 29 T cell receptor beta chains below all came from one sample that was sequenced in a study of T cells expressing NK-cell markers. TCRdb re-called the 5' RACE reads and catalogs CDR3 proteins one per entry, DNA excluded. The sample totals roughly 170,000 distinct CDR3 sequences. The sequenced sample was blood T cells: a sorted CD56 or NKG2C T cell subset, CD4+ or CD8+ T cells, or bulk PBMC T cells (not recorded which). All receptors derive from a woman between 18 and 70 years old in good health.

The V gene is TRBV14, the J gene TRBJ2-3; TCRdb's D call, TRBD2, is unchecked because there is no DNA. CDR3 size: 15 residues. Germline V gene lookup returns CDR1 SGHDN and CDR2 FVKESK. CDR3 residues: CASSLLTTSTDTQYF.

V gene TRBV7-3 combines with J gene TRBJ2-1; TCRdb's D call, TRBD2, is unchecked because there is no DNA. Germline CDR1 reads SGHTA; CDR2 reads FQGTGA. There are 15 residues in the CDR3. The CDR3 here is CASSSLAGDYNEQFF.

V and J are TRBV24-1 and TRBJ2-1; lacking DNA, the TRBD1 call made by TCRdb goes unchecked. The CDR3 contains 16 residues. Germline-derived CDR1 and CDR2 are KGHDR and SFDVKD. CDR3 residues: CATSDLGGVPKGEQFF.

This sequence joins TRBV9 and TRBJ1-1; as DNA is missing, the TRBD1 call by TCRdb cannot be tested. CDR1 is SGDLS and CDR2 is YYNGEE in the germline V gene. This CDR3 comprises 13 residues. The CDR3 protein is CASSPRVNTEAFF.

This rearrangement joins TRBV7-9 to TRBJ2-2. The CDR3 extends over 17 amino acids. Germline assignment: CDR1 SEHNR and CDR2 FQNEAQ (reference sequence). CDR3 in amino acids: CASSLNGLTASTGELFF.

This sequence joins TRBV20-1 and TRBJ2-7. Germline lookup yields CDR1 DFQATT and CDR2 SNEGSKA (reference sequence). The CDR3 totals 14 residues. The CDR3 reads CSARDPRGAYEQYF.

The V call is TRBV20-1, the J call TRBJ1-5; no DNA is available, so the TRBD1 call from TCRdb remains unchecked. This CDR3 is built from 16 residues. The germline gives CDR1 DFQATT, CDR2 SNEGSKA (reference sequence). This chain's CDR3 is CSARPSPGTGIQPQHF.

The CDR3 reads CASSEPSSGANVLTF. This chain uses TRBV6-1 with TRBJ2-6. This CDR3 has 15 residues. Germline-derived CDR1 and CDR2 are MNHNS and SASEGT.

CDR3 in amino acids: CASSLASGIGYETQYF. J is TRBJ2-5 and V is TRBV5-1; TCRdb's D call, TRBD2, is unchecked because there is no DNA. This CDR3 contains 16 residues. Germline V lookup: CDR1 SGHRS, CDR2 YFSETQ.

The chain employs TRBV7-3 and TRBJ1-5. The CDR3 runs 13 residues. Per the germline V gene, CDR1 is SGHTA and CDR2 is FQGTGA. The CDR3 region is CASSTDNNQPQHF.

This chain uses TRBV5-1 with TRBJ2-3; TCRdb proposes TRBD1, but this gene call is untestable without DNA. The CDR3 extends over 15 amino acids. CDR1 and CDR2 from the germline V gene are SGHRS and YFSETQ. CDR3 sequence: CASNKDSGVTDTQYF. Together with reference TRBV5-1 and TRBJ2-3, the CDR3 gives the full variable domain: KAGVTQTPRYLIKTRGQQVTLSCSPISGHRSVSWYQQTPGQGLQFLFEYFSETQRNKGNFPGRFSGRQFSNSRSEMNVSTLELGDSALYLCASNKDSGVTDTQYFGPGTRLTVL.

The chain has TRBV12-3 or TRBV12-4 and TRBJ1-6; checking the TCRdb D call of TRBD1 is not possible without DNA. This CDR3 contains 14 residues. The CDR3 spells CASSRPGGGSPLHF.

The CDR3: CASSPADRGHNYGYTF. The J gene is TRBJ1-2, the V gene TRBV5-1; TCRdb lists TRBD1, though no DNA is available to test this call. CDR1 SGHRS and CDR2 YFSETQ come from the germline V gene. The CDR3 is 16 amino acids.

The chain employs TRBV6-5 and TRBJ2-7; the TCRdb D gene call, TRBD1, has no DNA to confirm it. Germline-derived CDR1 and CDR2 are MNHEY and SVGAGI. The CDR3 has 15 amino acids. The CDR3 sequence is CASSYSPAHNYEQYF.

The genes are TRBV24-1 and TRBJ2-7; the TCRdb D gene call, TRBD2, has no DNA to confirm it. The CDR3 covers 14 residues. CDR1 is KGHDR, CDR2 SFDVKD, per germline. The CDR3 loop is CATSGASGNYEQYF.

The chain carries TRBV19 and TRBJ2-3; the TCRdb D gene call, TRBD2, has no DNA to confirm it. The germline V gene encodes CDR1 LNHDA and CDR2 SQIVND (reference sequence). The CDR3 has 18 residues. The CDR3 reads CASSIGRSLAGLGDTQYF. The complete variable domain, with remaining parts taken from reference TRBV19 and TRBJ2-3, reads DGGITQSPKYLFRKEGQNVTLSCEQNLNHDAMYWYRQDPGQGLRLIYYSQIVNDFQKGDIAEGYSVSREKKESFPLTVTSAQKNPTAFYLCASSIGRSLAGLGDTQYFGPGTRLTVL.

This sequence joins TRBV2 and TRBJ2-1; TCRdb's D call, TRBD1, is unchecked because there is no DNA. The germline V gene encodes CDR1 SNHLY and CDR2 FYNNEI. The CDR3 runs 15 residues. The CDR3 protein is CASSPGQGAQNEQFF.

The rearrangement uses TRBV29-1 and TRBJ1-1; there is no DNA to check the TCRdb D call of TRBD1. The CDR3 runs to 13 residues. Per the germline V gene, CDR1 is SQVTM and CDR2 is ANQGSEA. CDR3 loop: CSVAWGGNTEAFF. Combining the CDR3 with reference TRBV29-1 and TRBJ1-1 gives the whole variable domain SAVISQKPSRDICQRGTSLTIQCQVDSQVTMMFWYRQQPGQSLTLIATANQGSEATYESGFVIDKFPISRPNLTFSTLTVSNMSPEDSSIYLCSVAWGGNTEAFFGQGTRLTVV.

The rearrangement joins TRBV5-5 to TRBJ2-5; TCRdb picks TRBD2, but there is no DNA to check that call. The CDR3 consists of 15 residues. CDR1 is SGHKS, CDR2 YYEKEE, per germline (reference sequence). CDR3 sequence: CASSLEWTSGQTQYF.

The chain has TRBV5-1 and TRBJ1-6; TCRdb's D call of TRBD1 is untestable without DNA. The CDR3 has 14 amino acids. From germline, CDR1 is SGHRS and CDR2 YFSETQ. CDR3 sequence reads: CASSFGTGFSPLHF.

The CDR3: CASSLRTGAGNTEAFF. V is TRBV28 and J is TRBJ1-1; TCRdb proposes TRBD1, but this gene call is untestable without DNA. The CDR3 has 16 residues. Germline V gene lookup returns CDR1 MDHEN and CDR2 SYDVKM.

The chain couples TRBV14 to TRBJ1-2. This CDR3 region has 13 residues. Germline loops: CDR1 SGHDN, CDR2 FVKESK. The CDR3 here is CASSQGWWFGYTF.

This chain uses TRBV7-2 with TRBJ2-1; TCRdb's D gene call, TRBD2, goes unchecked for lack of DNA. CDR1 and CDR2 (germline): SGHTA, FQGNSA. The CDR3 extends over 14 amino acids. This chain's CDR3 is CASSPGAGGGEQFF.

The CDR3 protein is CASSYSTLADEQFF. The chain recombines TRBV27 with TRBJ2-1. The CDR3 is made up of 14 amino acids. In germline, CDR1 is MNHEY, CDR2 SMNVEV (reference sequence).

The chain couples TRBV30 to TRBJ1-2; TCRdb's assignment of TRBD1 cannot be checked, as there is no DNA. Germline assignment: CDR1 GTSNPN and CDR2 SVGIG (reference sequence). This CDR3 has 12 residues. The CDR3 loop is CAWGKQGSGYTF. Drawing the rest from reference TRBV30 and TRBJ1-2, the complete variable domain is SQTIHQWPATLVQPVGSPLSLECTVEGTSNPNLYWYRQAAGRGLQLLFYSVGIGQISSEVPQNLSASRPQDRQFILSSKKLLLSDSGFYLCAWGKQGSGYTFGSGTRLTVV.

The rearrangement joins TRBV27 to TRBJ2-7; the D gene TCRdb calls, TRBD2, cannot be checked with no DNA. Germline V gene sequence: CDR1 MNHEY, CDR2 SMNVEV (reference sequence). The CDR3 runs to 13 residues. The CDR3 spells CASSLPGGSEQYF.

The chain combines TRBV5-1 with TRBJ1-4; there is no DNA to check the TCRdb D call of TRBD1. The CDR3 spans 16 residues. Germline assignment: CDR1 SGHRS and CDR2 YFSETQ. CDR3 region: CASSLAGQGGWEKLFF.

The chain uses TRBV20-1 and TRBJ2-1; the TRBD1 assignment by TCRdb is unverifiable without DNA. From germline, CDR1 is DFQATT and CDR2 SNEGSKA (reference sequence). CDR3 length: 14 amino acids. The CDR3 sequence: CSARDVGRGDEQFF.

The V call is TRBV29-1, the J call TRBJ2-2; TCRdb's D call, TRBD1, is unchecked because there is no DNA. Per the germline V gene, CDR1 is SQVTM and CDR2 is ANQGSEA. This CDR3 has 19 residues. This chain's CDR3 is CSVEDRFVQGQGNTGELFF.